Sequencing of this T cell receptor (beta chain) was carried out in a study of CD8 T cells in ankylosing spondylitis. Study-level findings and limits: Disease-linked clones reportedly concentrated significantly in matched ankylosing spondylitis synovial fluid. Seemingly distinctive of ankylosing spondylitis blood was a TCR beta motif formed by eight highly homologous variants.

Germline loops: CDR1 SGHKS, CDR2 YYEKEE (reference sequence). V was shortened by 0 bases and J by 3 bases, with 10 bases between the two germline ends. This CDR3 has 15 residues. Scientists made TCR beta libraries using quantitative 5'-RACE with molecular barcodes. MiXCR, run by TCRdb on the 5' RACE reads, gives a single entry per CDR3 protein. In the table there are roughly 350,000 distinct CDR3 sequences, 6.5% to 10% of which are singletons. This clonotype has a count of ten or more. Its target is not known. The TCR was taken from a male donor with ankylosing spondylitis. Sequenced sample: blood, either unsorted or a sorted T cell fraction (not recorded which). The chain combines TRBV5-5 with TRBJ2-1; no definite D call. CDR3 amino acids: CASSLGEPYYNEQFF. CDR3 coding DNA: TGTGCCAGCAGCTTGGGTGAACCGTACTACAATGAGCAGTTCTTC.